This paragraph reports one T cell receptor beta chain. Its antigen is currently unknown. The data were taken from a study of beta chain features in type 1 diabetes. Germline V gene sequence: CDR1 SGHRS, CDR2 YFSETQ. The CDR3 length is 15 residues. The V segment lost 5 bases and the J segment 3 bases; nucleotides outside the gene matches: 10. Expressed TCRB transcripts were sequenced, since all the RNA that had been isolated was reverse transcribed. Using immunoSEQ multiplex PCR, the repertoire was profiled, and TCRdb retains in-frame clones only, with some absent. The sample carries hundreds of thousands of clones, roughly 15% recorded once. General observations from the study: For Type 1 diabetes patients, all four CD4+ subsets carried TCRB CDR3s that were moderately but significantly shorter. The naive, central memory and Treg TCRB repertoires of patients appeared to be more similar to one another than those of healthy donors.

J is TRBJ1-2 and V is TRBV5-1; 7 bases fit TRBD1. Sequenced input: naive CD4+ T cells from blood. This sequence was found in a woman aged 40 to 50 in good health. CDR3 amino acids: CASSPQQGFDYGYTF. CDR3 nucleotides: TGCGCCAGCAGTCCTCAACAGGGGTTTGACTATGGCTACACCTTC.